The rows below give T cell receptor beta chains drawn from one sample of a study of blood T cell repertoires in COVID-19. Some clones are missing from TCRdb's copy, which holds only in-frame ones; the method was immunoSEQ multiplex PCR. The sample lists 150,000 or so clones; 70% to 90% were seen once. The specimen was PBMCs or T cells enriched from blood (not recorded which). These receptors all stem from a woman in her twenties or thirties with acute COVID-19. Each CDR3 is given with its conserved first and last residue. D genes are given only for firm matches. Only part of the rows carry a size: once, few, many, or a class if the clone is expanded.

d_gene: TRBD2; v_gene: TRBV7-2; j_gene: TRBJ2-1; len: 15; abundance: .; CDR3nt: TGTGCCAGCAGCTCTCAGGGACTAGCCGTCAATGAGCAGTTCTTC; CDR3aa: CASSSQGLAVNEQFF
d_gene: .; v_gene: TRBV3-1/TRBV3-2; j_gene: TRBJ2-1; len: 16; abundance: .; CDR3nt: TGTGCCAGCAGCCAAGTTGGAGCCTCGGGTCACAATGAGCAGTTCTTC; CDR3aa: CASSQVGASGHNEQFF
d_gene: TRBD2; v_gene: TRBV2; j_gene: TRBJ2-3; len: 16; abundance: few; CDR3nt: TGTGCCAGCAGAACCCTACTAGCGGGCTACACAGATACGCAGTATTTT; CDR3aa: CASRTLLAGYTDTQYF
d_gene: .; v_gene: TRBV5-4; j_gene: TRBJ1-3; len: 15; abundance: few; CDR3nt: TGTGCCAGCAGCTTGGACTCTGGCTCTGGAAACACCATATATTTT; CDR3aa: CASSLDSGSGNTIYF
d_gene: TRBD1; v_gene: TRBV6-2/TRBV6-3; j_gene: TRBJ2-7; len: 18; abundance: few; CDR3nt: TGTGCCAGCAGTTACTCGACCGTTACCGGGACAGCTCATAACGAGCAGTACTTC; CDR3aa: CASSYSTVTGTAHNEQYF
d_gene: .; v_gene: TRBV5-1; j_gene: TRBJ1-2; len: 15; abundance: .; CDR3nt: TGCGCCAGCAGCTTGGTACAGGGCAGTCCCTATGGCTACACCTTC; CDR3aa: CASSLVQGSPYGYTF
d_gene: .; v_gene: TRBV5-8; j_gene: TRBJ1-2; len: 15; abundance: once; CDR3nt: TGTGCCAGCAGCTCGTGGACAGCCCAGGGCTATGGCTACACCTTC; CDR3aa: CASSSWTAQGYGYTF
d_gene: .; v_gene: TRBV24-1; j_gene: TRBJ2-1; len: 11; abundance: once; CDR3nt: TGTGCCACCCATAGGGGCAATGAGCAGTTCTTC; CDR3aa: CATHRGNEQFF
d_gene: TRBD1; v_gene: TRBV6-6; j_gene: TRBJ1-2; len: 15; abundance: .; CDR3nt: TGTGCCAGCAGTTCGGACAGGGAAGTGGACTATGGCTACACCTTC; CDR3aa: CASSSDREVDYGYTF
d_gene: TRBD2; v_gene: TRBV6-6; j_gene: TRBJ2-7; len: 14; abundance: few; CDR3nt: TGTGCCAGCAGTTCCAGCGGGAGGTCACACGAGCAGTACTTC; CDR3aa: CASSSSGRSHEQYF
d_gene: .; v_gene: TRBV18; j_gene: TRBJ2-1; len: 14; abundance: .; CDR3nt: TGTGCCAGCTCTCCGGACACATCCTACAATGAGCAGTTCTTC; CDR3aa: CASSPDTSYNEQFF
d_gene: .; v_gene: TRBV11-2; j_gene: TRBJ1-1; len: 12; abundance: .; CDR3nt: TGTGCCAGCAGCACCTCGGGCACTGAAGCTTTCTTT; CDR3aa: CASSTSGTEAFF
d_gene: TRBD2; v_gene: TRBV14; j_gene: TRBJ2-1; len: 14; abundance: .; CDR3nt: TGTGCCAGCAGCCTAACCGGGACTATCAATGAGCAGTTCTTC; CDR3aa: CASSLTGTINEQFF
d_gene: .; v_gene: TRBV6-5; j_gene: TRBJ1-5; len: 14; abundance: .; CDR3nt: TGTGCCAGCATGAACAGCTATAGCAATCAGCCCCAGCATTTT; CDR3aa: CASMNSYSNQPQHF
d_gene: TRBD1; v_gene: TRBV5-6; j_gene: TRBJ1-1; len: 14; abundance: .; CDR3nt: TGTGCCAGCAGCTTAGACAGGGGGCCCTCTGAAGCTTTCTTT; CDR3aa: CASSLDRGPSEAFF
d_gene: TRBD1; v_gene: TRBV4-1; j_gene: TRBJ1-2; len: 15; abundance: .; CDR3nt: TGCGCCAGCAGCCAAGGGGGACAGGGGGTCTATGGCTACACCTTC; CDR3aa: CASSQGGQGVYGYTF
d_gene: TRBD2; v_gene: TRBV7-2; j_gene: TRBJ2-5; len: 15; abundance: .; CDR3nt: TGTGCCAGCAGCTTAAAAGGGAGGGCGTGGGAGACCCAGTACTTC; CDR3aa: CASSLKGRAWETQYF
d_gene: TRBD2; v_gene: TRBV5-1; j_gene: TRBJ2-1; len: 16; abundance: .; CDR3nt: TGCGCCAGCAGCTTGGGACTAGCGGGGGGCTACAATGAGCAGTTCTTC; CDR3aa: CASSLGLAGGYNEQFF
d_gene: .; v_gene: TRBV18; j_gene: TRBJ1-1; len: 16; abundance: .; CDR3nt: TGTGCCAGCTCATCAAGTTTGACTCTAGGGGACACTGAAGCTTTCTTT; CDR3aa: CASSSSLTLGDTEAFF
d_gene: TRBD1; v_gene: TRBV6-4; j_gene: TRBJ2-1; len: 14; abundance: .; CDR3nt: TGTGCCAGCAGCCTTAGGACAGGGGCGGCGGAGCAGTTCTTC; CDR3aa: CASSLRTGAAEQFF
d_gene: .; v_gene: TRBV28; j_gene: TRBJ1-1; len: 9; abundance: .; CDR3nt: TGTGCCGTCAAGCTTGGAGCTTTCTTT; CDR3aa: CAVKLGAFF
d_gene: .; v_gene: TRBV7-9; j_gene: TRBJ1-1; len: 14; abundance: .; CDR3nt: TGTGCCAGCAGCGAGAGACAGGCCAACACTGAAGCTTTCTTT; CDR3aa: CASSERQANTEAFF
d_gene: TRBD1; v_gene: TRBV7-6; j_gene: TRBJ1-6; len: 16; abundance: once; CDR3nt: TGTGCCAGCAGCTTAGGAGACAGGGGGCTCGGTTCACCCCTCCACTTT; CDR3aa: CASSLGDRGLGSPLHF
d_gene: TRBD2; v_gene: TRBV6-6; j_gene: TRBJ2-1; len: 16; abundance: .; CDR3nt: TGTGCCAGCAGTTTGACCGGGACTAGCGGGACCGTGGAGCAGTTCTTC; CDR3aa: CASSLTGTSGTVEQFF
d_gene: .; v_gene: TRBV29-1; j_gene: TRBJ2-7; len: 14; abundance: .; CDR3nt: TGCAGCGTTGAACCCCTTACGGGAGAGGGCGAGCAGTACTTC; CDR3aa: CSVEPLTGEGEQYF
d_gene: TRBD1; v_gene: TRBV19; j_gene: TRBJ2-1; len: 16; abundance: .; CDR3nt: TGTGCCAGTAGTATTGGGGGACAGGGCTCCTACAATGAGCAGTTCTTC; CDR3aa: CASSIGGQGSYNEQFF
d_gene: TRBD1; v_gene: TRBV28; j_gene: TRBJ1-4; len: 15; abundance: few; CDR3nt: TGTGCCAGCAGTTACGGACAGGGAGGTTACGAAAAACTGTTTTTT; CDR3aa: CASSYGQGGYEKLFF
d_gene: TRBD2; v_gene: TRBV9; j_gene: TRBJ2-7; len: 15; abundance: .; CDR3nt: TGTGCCAGCAGCGAACGGGAGGGCAGTAGGTACGAGCAGTACTTC; CDR3aa: CASSEREGSRYEQYF
d_gene: .; v_gene: TRBV11-2; j_gene: TRBJ2-7; len: 13; abundance: .; CDR3nt: TGTGCCAGCAGCTTAACGGGAGAATACGAGCAGTACTTC; CDR3aa: CASSLTGEYEQYF
d_gene: .; v_gene: TRBV7-2; j_gene: TRBJ1-5; len: 14; abundance: .; CDR3nt: TGTGCCAGCAGCGAATCGGTAGGCAATCAGCCCCAGCATTTT; CDR3aa: CASSESVGNQPQHF